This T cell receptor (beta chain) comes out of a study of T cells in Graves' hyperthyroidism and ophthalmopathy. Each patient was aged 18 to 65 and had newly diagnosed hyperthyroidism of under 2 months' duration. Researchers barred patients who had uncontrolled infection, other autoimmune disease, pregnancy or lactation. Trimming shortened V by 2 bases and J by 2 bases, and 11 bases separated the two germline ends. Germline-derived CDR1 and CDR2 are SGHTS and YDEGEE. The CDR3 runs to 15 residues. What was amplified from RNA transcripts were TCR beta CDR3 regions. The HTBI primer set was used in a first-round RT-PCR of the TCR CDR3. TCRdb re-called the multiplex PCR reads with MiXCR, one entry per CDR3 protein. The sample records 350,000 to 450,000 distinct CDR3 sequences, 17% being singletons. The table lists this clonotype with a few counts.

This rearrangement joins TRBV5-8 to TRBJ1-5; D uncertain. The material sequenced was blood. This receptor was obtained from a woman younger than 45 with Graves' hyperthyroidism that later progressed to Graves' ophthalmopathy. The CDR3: CASSFGGWGNQPQHF. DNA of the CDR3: TGTGCCAGCAGCTTCGGTGGTTGGGGCAATCAGCCCCAGCATTTT.